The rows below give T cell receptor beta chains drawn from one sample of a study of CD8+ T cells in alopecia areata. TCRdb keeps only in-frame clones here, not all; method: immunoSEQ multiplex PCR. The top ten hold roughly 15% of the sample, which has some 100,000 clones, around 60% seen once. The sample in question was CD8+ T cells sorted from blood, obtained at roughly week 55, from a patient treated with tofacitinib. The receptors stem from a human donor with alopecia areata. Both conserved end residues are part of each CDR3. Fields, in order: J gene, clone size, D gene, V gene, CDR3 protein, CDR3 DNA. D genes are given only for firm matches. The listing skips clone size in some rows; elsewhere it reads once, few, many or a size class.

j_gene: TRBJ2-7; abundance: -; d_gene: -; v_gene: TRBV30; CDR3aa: CALDRTNQEQYF; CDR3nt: TGTGCCCTGGACAGGACTAACCAGGAGCAGTACTTC
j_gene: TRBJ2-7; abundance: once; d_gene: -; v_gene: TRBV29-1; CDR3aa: CSVGPERYEQYF; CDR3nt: TGCAGCGTTGGCCCGGAACGATACGAGCAGTACTTC
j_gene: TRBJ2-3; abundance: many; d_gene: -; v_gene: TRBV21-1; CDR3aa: CASSKAFNATSLDTQYF; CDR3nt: TGTGCCAGCAGCAAAGCCTTCAACGCCACCTCTCTAGATACGCAGTATTTT
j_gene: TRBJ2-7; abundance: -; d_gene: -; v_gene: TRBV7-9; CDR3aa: CASLPKEVGAQGEQYF; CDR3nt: TGTGCCAGCCTACCTAAGGAAGTGGGGGCCCAGGGGGAGCAGTACTTC
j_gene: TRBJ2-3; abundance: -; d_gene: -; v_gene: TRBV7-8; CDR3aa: CASSFRGSDTDTQYF; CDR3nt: TGTGCCAGCAGCTTTAGAGGTTCTGACACAGATACGCAGTATTTT
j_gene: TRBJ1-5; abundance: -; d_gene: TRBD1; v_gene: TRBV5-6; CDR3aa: CASSPGQGSPQHF; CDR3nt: TGTGCCAGCAGCCCGGGACAGGGATCACCCCAGCATTTT
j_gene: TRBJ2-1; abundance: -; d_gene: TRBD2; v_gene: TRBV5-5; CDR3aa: CASSLDGGAYNEQFF; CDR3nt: TGTGCCAGCAGCTTGGATGGGGGGGCCTACAATGAGCAGTTCTTC
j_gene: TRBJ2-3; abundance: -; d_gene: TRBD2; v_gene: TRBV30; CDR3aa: CAWSLLAGNTDTQYF; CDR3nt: TGTGCCTGGAGTCTGCTAGCGGGGAACACAGATACGCAGTATTTT
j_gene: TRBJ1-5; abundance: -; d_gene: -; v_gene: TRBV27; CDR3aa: CASSSASGQPQHF; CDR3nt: TGTGCCAGCAGTTCGGCAAGCGGGCAGCCCCAGCATTTT
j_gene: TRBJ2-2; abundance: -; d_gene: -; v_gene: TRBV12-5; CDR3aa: CASGALRVSGDTGELFF; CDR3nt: TGTGCTAGTGGTGCCCTGAGGGTGTCAGGGGATACCGGGGAGCTGTTTTTT
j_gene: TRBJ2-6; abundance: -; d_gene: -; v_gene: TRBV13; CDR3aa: CASGFGANVLTF; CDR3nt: TGTGCCAGCGGTTTTGGGGCCAACGTCCTGACTTTC
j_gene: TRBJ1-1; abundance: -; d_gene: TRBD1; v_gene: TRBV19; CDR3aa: CATNLRQGGTEAFF; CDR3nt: TGTGCCACCAACTTAAGACAGGGGGGGACTGAAGCTTTCTTT
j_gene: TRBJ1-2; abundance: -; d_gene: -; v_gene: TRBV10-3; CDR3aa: CAISVAGASGYTF; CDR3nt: TGTGCCATCAGTGTTGCGGGGGCTAGTGGCTACACCTTC
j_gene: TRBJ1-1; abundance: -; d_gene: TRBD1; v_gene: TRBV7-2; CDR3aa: CASRDAGTGVTEAFF; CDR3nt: TGTGCCAGCAGAGATGCCGGGACAGGGGTTACTGAAGCTTTCTTT
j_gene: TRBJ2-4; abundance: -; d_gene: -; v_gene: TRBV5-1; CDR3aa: CASSSVGGKNIQYF; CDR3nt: TGCGCCAGCAGCTCCGTGGGAGGCAAAAACATTCAGTACTTC
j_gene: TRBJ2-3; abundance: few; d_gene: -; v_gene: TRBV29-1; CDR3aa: CSGRGDTQYF; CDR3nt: TGCAGCGGGCGCGGCGATACGCAGTATTTT
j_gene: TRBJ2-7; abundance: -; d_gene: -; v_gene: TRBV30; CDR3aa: CAWSTGNSYEQYF; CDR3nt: TGTGCCTGGAGTACTGGAAATTCCTACGAGCAGTACTTC
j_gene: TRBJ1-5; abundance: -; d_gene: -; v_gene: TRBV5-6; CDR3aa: CASSLARRGEGQPQHF; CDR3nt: TGTGCCAGCAGCTTGGCCCGAAGGGGGGAAGGACAGCCCCAGCATTTT
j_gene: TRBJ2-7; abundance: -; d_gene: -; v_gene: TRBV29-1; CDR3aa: CSVEVTGFGEQYF; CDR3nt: TGCAGCGTTGAAGTAACAGGGTTCGGCGAGCAGTACTTC
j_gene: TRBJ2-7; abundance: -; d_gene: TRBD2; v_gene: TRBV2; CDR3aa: CASRITSGGNPSYEQYF; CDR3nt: TGTGCCAGCAGGATTACTAGCGGGGGAAACCCCTCCTACGAGCAGTACTTC
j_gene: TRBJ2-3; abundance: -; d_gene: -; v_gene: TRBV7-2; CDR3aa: CASSLRRAPDTQYF; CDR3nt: TGTGCCAGCAGCTTGCGTCGGGCCCCAGATACGCAGTATTTT
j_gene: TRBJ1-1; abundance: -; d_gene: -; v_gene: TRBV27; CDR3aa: CASSGLFAEAFF; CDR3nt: TGTGCCAGCAGTGGACTGTTCGCTGAAGCTTTCTTT
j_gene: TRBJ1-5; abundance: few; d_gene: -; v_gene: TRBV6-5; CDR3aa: CASSAGRYNQPQHF; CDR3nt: TGTGCCAGCAGTGCGGGCCGGTATAATCAGCCCCAGCATTTT
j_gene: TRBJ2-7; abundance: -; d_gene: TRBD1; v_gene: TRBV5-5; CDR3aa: CASSLVAGDRGHEQYF; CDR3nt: TGTGCCAGCAGCTTGGTCGCCGGGGACAGGGGCCACGAGCAGTACTTC
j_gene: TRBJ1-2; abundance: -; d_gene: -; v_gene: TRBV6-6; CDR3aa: CASGGYTF; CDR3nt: TGTGCCTCGGGAGGCTACACCTTC
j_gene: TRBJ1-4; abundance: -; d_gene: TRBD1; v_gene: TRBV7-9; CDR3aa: CASSPGQSNEKLFF; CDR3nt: TGTGCCAGCAGCCCGGGACAGTCTAATGAAAAACTGTTTTTT
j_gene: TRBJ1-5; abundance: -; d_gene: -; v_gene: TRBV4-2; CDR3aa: CASSYLWEGNQPQHF; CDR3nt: TGTGCCAGCAGCTACCTCTGGGAAGGCAATCAGCCCCAGCATTTT